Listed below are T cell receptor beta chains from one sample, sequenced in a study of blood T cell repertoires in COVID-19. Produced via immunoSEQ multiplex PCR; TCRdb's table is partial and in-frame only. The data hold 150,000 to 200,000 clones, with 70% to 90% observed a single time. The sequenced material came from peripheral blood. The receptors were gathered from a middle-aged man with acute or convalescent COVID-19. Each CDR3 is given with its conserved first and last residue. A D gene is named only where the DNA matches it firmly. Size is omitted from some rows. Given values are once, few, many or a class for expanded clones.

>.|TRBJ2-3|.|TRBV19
CASRRSLTDTQYF
TGTGCCAGTCGCCGGTCCCTCACAGATACGCAGTATTTT
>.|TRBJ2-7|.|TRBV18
CASSPGGTSYEQYF
TGTGCCAGCTCACCGGGGGGTACGTCCTACGAGCAGTACTTC
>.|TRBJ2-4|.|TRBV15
CATSREAMDNIQYF
TGTGCCACCAGCAGGGAAGCGATGGATAACATTCAGTACTTC
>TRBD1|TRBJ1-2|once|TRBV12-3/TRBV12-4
CASSIGQGNGYTF
TGTGCCAGCAGTATTGGACAGGGCAATGGCTACACCTTC
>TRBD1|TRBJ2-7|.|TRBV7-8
CASSLARDRGNHEQYF
TGTGCCAGCAGCTTAGCCCGGGACAGGGGTAACCACGAGCAGTACTTC
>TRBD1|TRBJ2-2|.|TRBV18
CASFFPRQGDTGELFF
TGTGCCAGCTTCTTCCCCCGACAGGGAGATACCGGGGAGCTGTTTTTT
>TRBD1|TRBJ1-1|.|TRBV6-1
CASSERGGTGYTEAFF
TGTGCCAGCAGTGAAAGGGGGGGGACAGGCTACACTGAAGCTTTCTTT
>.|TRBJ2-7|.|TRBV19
CASSNTYEQYF
TGTGCCAGTAGTAACACCTACGAGCAGTACTTC
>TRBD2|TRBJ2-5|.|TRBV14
CASSQALAAETQYF
TGTGCCAGCAGCCAAGCACTAGCGGCGGAGACCCAGTACTTC
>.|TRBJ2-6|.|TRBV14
CASSPSRYSGANVLTF
TGTGCCAGCAGCCCAAGCCGCTACTCTGGGGCCAACGTCCTGACTTTC
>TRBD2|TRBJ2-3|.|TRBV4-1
CASSQARLAVKSTDTQYF
TGCGCCAGCAGCCAAGCGCGTCTAGCGGTGAAAAGCACAGATACGCAGTATTTT
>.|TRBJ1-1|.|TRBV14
CASSQLRGTEAFF
TGTGCCAGCAGCCAGTTACGGGGGACTGAAGCTTTCTTT
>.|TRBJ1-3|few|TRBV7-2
CASSLDGSSGNTIYF
TGTGCCAGCAGCTTAGACGGTAGCTCTGGAAACACCATATATTTT
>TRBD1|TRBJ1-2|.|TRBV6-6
CASRSGQGEGYTF
TGTGCCAGCAGATCGGGACAGGGGGAAGGCTACACCTTC
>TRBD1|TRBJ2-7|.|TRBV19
CASSSQTGSYEQYF
TGTGCCAGTAGTTCCCAGACAGGGTCCTACGAGCAGTACTTC